This T cell receptor beta chain originates from a study of molecular identifiers for immune sequencing clone quantification. Study details: Replicates split RNA from approximately 22,000 or 94,000 naive CD8 cells five ways, and the researchers sequenced four portions. Findings and caveats of the study: Clones exceeding 20 RNA copies carried over 99% of effector molecules but under 1% of naive-cell molecules. Jurkat TCR RNA spiked in from one cell could reportedly be detected among approximately 980,000 naive cells.

This clonotype was counted between two and nine times. No antigen is known for it. Naive CD8 T cells were FACS-sorted by CD8+CD4-CCR7+CD45RA+ markers. Germline V gene sequence: CDR1 SGHNT, CDR2 YENEEA. The CDR3 sequence is 15 residues long. The germline V and J ends were trimmed by 5 bases and 0 bases, with 11 bases remaining between them. Each CDR3 protein is one row after TCRdb ran MiXCR on the PCR reads. This sample has roughly 320,000 distinct CDR3 sequences; 24% occur once, and the top ten carry 0.65% to 0.95%. The source material was naive CD8+ T cells from blood, with Jurkat cell RNA spiked in. The subset here: FACS-sorted CD8+CD4-CCR7+CD45RA+ naive T cells. The genes are TRBV11-3 and TRBJ2-1, with D tentatively TRBD2 (5 bases). The sequence derives from a human donor in good health. Some libraries in this study had Jurkat cell RNA spiked in. Here the CDR3 reads CASSPDLSSYNEQFF. The CDR3 bases are TGTGCCAGCAGCCCGGACTTAAGCTCCTACAATGAGCAGTTCTTC.